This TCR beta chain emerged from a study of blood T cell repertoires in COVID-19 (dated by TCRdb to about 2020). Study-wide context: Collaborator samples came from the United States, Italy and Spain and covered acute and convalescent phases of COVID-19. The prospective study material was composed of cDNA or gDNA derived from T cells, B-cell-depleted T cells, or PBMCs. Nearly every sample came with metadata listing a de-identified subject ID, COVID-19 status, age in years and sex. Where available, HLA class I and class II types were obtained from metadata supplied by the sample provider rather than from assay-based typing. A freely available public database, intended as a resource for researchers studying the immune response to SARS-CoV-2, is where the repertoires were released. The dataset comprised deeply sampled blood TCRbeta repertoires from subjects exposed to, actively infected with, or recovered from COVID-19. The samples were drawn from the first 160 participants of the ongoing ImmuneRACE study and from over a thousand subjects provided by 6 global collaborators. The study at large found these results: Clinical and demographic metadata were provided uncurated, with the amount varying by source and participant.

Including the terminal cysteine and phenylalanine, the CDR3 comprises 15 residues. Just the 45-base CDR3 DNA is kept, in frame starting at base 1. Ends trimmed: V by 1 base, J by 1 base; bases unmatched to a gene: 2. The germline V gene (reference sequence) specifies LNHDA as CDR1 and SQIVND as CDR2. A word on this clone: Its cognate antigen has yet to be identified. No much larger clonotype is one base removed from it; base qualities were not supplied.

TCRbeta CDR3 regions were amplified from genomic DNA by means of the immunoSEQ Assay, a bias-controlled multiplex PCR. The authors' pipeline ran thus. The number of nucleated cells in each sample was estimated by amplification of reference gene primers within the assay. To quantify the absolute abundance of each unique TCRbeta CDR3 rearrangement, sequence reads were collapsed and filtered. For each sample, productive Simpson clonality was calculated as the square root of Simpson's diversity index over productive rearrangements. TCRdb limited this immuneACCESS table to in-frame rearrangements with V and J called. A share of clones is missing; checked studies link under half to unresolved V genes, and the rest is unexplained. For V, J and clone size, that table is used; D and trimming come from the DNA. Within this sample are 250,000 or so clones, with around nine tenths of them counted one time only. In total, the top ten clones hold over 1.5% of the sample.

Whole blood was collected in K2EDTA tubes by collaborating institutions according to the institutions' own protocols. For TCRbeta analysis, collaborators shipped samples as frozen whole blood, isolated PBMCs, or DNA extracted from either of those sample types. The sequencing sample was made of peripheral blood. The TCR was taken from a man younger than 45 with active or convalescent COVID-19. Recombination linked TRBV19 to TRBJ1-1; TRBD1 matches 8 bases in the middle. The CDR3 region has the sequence CASSIGTGSNTEAFF. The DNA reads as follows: TGTGCCAGTAGTATAGGGACAGGGTCGAACACTGAAGCTTTCTTT.